The 28 T cell receptor beta chains listed next were all sequenced from one sample in a study of cytomegalovirus exposure and HLA in healthy donors. This PCR relied on a set of 60 Vbeta primers and 13 Jbeta primers. Sequenced by immunoSEQ multiplex PCR; TCRdb stores in-frame clones only, minus some. The data show some 120,000 clones, about 82% seen once. Sequencing was carried out using PBMCs. The source is a man aged 25 to 40 in good health and CMV-seronegative.

This clone has only a few counts. V and J are TRBV7-9 and TRBJ1-1; D is undetermined. V was cut by 4 bases and J by 4 bases, with 13 bases left in between. The CDR3 covers 14 residues. CDR1 SEHNR and CDR2 FQNEAQ come from the germline V gene (reference sequence). In nucleotides, the CDR3 is TGTGCCAGCAGCTCGGCGGATATGGGCACTGAAGCTTTCTTT. Its protein product is CASSSADMGTEAFF. The variable domain in full, completed from reference TRBV7-9 and TRBJ1-1, reads DTGVSQNPRHKITKRGQNVTFRCDPISEHNRLYWYRQTLGQGPEFLTYFQNEAQLEKSRLLSDRFSAERPKGSFSTLEIQRTEQGDSAMYLCASSSADMGTEAFFGQGTRLTVV.

V gene TRBV5-1 combines with J gene TRBJ2-3; D not certain. V lost 5 bases and J 0 bases, leaving 10 bases between the germline ends. Germline CDR1 reads SGHRS; CDR2 reads YFSETQ. The CDR3 contains 14 residues. The CDR3 sequence: CASRYSTSTDTQYF. The CDR3 DNA reads TGCGCCAGCAGGTATTCTACTAGCACAGATACGCAGTATTTT.

The rearrangement links TRBV6-1 to TRBJ1-3, with D possibly TRBD1 on 5 matching bases. The CDR3 consists of 13 residues. The V and J ends lost 7 bases and 9 bases respectively, with 16 bases between them. In germline, CDR1 is MNHNS, CDR2 SASEGT. The CDR3 loop is CASTMNEGVTIYF. The CDR3 nucleotides are TGTGCCAGCACGATGAACGAAGGGGTCACCATATATTTT.

This clone was picked up a small number of times. V and J are TRBV4-1 and TRBJ2-7, with D maybe TRBD2 (6 bases). V shed 4 bases and J shed 1 base, with 8 bases lying between them. In germline, CDR1 is MGHRA, CDR2 YSYEKL. The CDR3 is 13 amino acids. CDR3 region: CASSPGGSYEQYF. CDR3 sequence (DNA): TGCGCCAGCAGCCCCGGAGGGTCCTACGAGCAGTACTTC.

The chain employs TRBV4-3 and TRBJ2-5, with no clear D. The V end was cut by 2 bases, the J end by 4 bases, with 11 bases between. The CDR3 extends over 14 amino acids. Germline CDR1 and CDR2: LGHNA and YSLEER. The CDR3 nucleotides read TGCGCCAGCAGCCAACGGGTGTTGAGAGAGACCCAGTACTTC. It is translated as CASSQRVLRETQYF.

This chain connects TRBV5-1 to TRBJ2-7; 8 bases are a match to TRBD1. CDR3 length equals 14 residues. V shed 4 bases, J shed 8 bases, and the junction held 11 bases outside the gene matches. CDR1 and CDR2 from the germline V gene are SGHRS and YFSETQ. CDR3 loop: CASSARGPLNQQYF. The DNA of the CDR3 is TGCGCCAGCAGCGCCAGGGGGCCTCTGAACCAGCAGTACTTC.

The V gene is TRBV5-6, the J gene TRBJ2-7; D unresolved. Trimming stripped 1 base from V and 2 bases from J, with 10 bases between. Germline V gene sequence: CDR1 SGHDT, CDR2 YYEEEE. The CDR3 is made up of 14 amino acids. The CDR3 DNA sequence: TGTGCCAGCAGCTTGAGGCTAGACCCCTACGAGCAGTACTTC. Protein sequence: CASSLRLDPYEQYF.

This clone was seen a few times. This chain uses TRBV5-1 with TRBJ2-3; TRBD2 is a possible D gene (6 bases). The V end lost 0 bases, the J end lost 5 bases, and 13 bases lay between the germline ends. Germline V gene data show CDR1 as SGHRS and CDR2 as YFSETQ. The length of the CDR3 is 15 residues. Here the CDR3 reads CASSLDGIGGDTQYF. Here the CDR3 DNA reads TGCGCCAGCAGCTTGGATGGTATCGGGGGAGATACGCAGTATTTT.

The V and J genes are TRBV9 and TRBJ1-2; weak D call: TRBD1 (6 bases). The CDR3 is made up of 13 amino acids. Per the germline V gene, CDR1 is SGDLS and CDR2 is YYNGEE. V was cut by 0 bases and J by 5 bases, with 8 bases left in between. CDR3: CASSVDRAYGYTF. DNA for the CDR3: TGTGCCAGCAGCGTAGACAGGGCTTATGGCTACACCTTC. The full variable domain, rest sourced from reference TRBV9 and TRBJ1-2, is DSGVTQTPKHLITATGQRVTLRCSPRSGDLSVYWYQQSLDQGLQFLIQYYNGEERAKGNILERFSAQQFPDLHSELNLSSLELGDSALYFCASSVDRAYGYTFGSGTRLTVV.

J is TRBJ1-3 and V is TRBV29-1; TRBD1 matches at 8 bases. With V trimmed by 0 bases and J by 3 bases, 7 bases remained unmatched. CDR3 size: 16 residues. Germline-derived CDR1 and CDR2 are SQVTM and ANQGSEA. The DNA of the CDR3 is TGCAGCGTTGAAGATAGACAGGGGAGCTTTGGAAACACCATATATTTT. Protein product: CSVEDRQGSFGNTIYF.

V is TRBV6-1 and J is TRBJ2-4; 9 bases fit TRBD1. The CDR3 has 17 amino acids. Trimming cost V 4 bases and J 1 base; bases outside gene matches: 8. Per germline, CDR1 MNHNS and CDR2 SASEGT. The CDR3 bases are TGTGCCAGCAGTGGGATACAGGGGGCTTGGGCCAAAAACATTCAGTACTTC. Translation: CASSGIQGAWAKNIQYF.

CDR3 DNA: TGTGCCAGCAGCCCGTTTTCGGGGAGAAGTCAGCCCCAGCATTTT. Translating it yields CASSPFSGRSQPQHF. This chain joins TRBV7-2 and TRBJ1-5; D ambiguous. The CDR3 is 15 residues long. V was pared by 5 bases and J by 6 bases, with 17 bases between. Germline loops: CDR1 SGHTA, CDR2 FQGNSA.

The chain links TRBV29-1 to TRBJ1-4, with 8 bases that match TRBD1. The V gene's germline CDR1 is SQVTM and CDR2 ANQGSEA. V was pared by 7 bases and J by 4 bases, with 8 bases of the junction left unmatched. CDR3 size: 14 residues. The CDR3 here is CSGRKTGDNEKLFF. The DNA of the CDR3 is TGCAGCGGAAGAAAGACAGGGGATAATGAAAAACTGTTTTTT.

This clone occurred once. This chain joins TRBV4-2 and TRBJ2-7; 9 bases are a match to TRBD1. Germline V gene lookup returns CDR1 LGHNA and CDR2 YNFKEQ. The V segment lost 2 bases and the J segment 0 bases; nucleotides outside the gene matches: 2. There are 15 residues in the CDR3. The CDR3 nucleotides are TGTGCCAGCAGCCAAAGGGACAGGGACTCCTACGAGCAGTACTTC. Its translation: CASSQRDRDSYEQYF.

CDR3 loop: CASSEGQGRELFF. The CDR3 DNA follows: TGTGCCAGCAGTGAAGGCCAGGGTCGGGAGCTGTTTTTT. The chain has TRBV2 and TRBJ2-2, with D perhaps matching TRBD1 (5 bases). CDR3 size: 13 residues. V gave up 1 base and J gave up 9 bases, with 9 bases separating them. Germline V lookup: CDR1 SNHLY, CDR2 FYNNEI. The full variable domain, completed using reference TRBV2 and TRBJ2-2, is EPEVTQTPSHQVTQMGQEVILRCVPISNHLYFYWYRQILGQKVEFLVSFYNNEISEKSEIFDDQFSVERPDGSNFTLKIRSTKLEDSAMYFCASSEGQGRELFFGEGSRLTVL.

The chain couples TRBV28 to TRBJ1-5; D is ambiguous. Germline values: CDR1 MDHEN, CDR2 SYDVKM. The CDR3 spans 12 residues. Trimming left V 4 bases short and J 4 bases short, with 5 bases between. The CDR3 region is CASSSTNQPQHF. CDR3 DNA: TGTGCCAGCAGTTCTACGAATCAGCCCCAGCATTTT.

The chain couples TRBV19 to TRBJ1-5; 7 bases match TRBD1. The germline CDR1 and CDR2 sequences are LNHDA and SQIVND (reference sequence). The V and J ends lost 4 bases and 5 bases, in that order; junction bases with no gene match: 8. This CDR3 is 15 amino acids long. The CDR3: CASSTLIGTDQPQHF. The CDR3 DNA reads TGTGCCAGTAGTACCTTAATTGGGACAGATCAGCCCCAGCATTTT.

The CDR3 DNA is TGTGCCAGTAGTATCACAGCTAGCGGTCAGGGCCAGGGCGAGCAGTACTTC. It codes for CASSITASGQGQGEQYF. The chain employs TRBV19 and TRBJ2-7; 7 positions agree with TRBD2. The trim removed 3 bases at V and 6 bases at J, leaving 17 bases unmatched. CDR1 and CDR2 (germline): LNHDA, SQIVND (reference sequence). This CDR3 is built from 17 residues.

The gene calls are TRBV4-3 and TRBJ1-5; 7 bases are a match to TRBD1. The trim removed 5 bases at V and 7 bases at J, leaving 8 bases unmatched. The CDR3 consists of 14 residues. CDR1 and CDR2 from the germline V gene are LGHNA and YSLEER. This chain's CDR3 is CASSIDRARQPQHF. DNA for the CDR3: TGCGCCAGCAGCATTGACAGGGCAAGACAGCCCCAGCATTTT.

The rearrangement joins TRBV7-9 to TRBJ2-5; 8 bases agree with TRBD1. V trimming: 5 bases; J trimming: 5 bases; junction bases outside the gene matches: 13. This CDR3 region has 16 residues. CDR1 and CDR2 (germline): SEHNR, FQNEAQ (reference sequence). CDR3 loop: CASSRQDRGSGETQYF. CDR3 nucleotide sequence: TGTGCCAGCAGCCGACAAGACAGGGGCTCTGGGGAGACCCAGTACTTC.

This clone was seen once. The V gene is TRBV7-8, the J gene TRBJ1-2, with D maybe TRBD1 (6 bases). CDR1 and CDR2 (germline): SGHVS, FQNEAQ. CDR3 length equals 15 residues. Between the trimmed V and J ends, which lost 1 base and 4 bases, there was a span of 13 bases. The CDR3 here is CASSLGPGVVYGYTF. CDR3 DNA sequence: TGTGCCAGCAGCTTAGGGCCAGGGGTAGTCTATGGCTACACCTTC.

The chain employs TRBV7-2 and TRBJ2-7; tentative D call: TRBD1 (6 bases). The germline V and J ends were trimmed by 5 bases and 0 bases, with 11 bases remaining between them. The germline gives CDR1 SGHTA, CDR2 FQGNSA. The CDR3 totals 14 residues. The CDR3 sequence: CASSPGQSSYEQYF. The CDR3 DNA is TGTGCCAGCAGCCCAGGACAGAGCTCCTACGAGCAGTACTTC.

This clone was seen a handful of times. CDR3 nucleotide sequence: TGTGCCAGCAGTAAACAGGGGTCCTACAATGAGCAGTTCTTC. Residues: CASSKQGSYNEQFF. The V and J genes are TRBV28 and TRBJ2-1, with 7 positions matching TRBD1. Germline values: CDR1 MDHEN, CDR2 SYDVKM. The J segment lost 1 base and the V segment lost 5 bases, leaving 2 bases of the junction unmatched. This CDR3 region has 14 residues.

This chain joins TRBV27 and TRBJ1-5; D is unresolved. The CDR3 extends over 14 amino acids. V lost 3 bases and J 4 bases, leaving 10 bases between the germline ends. Germline CDR1 MNHEY, CDR2 SMNVEV (reference sequence). In nucleotides, the CDR3 is TGTGCCAGCAGTTTCGGTCGGGGAAATCAGCCCCAGCATTTT. It codes for CASSFGRGNQPQHF.

The CDR3 protein is CASSLGGEGRNYGYTF. CDR3 DNA sequence: TGTGCCAGCAGTTTAGGAGGGGAGGGGAGAAACTATGGCTACACCTTC. The chain couples TRBV28 to TRBJ1-2; D is possibly TRBD1 (5 bases). The V end lost 2 bases, the J end lost 2 bases, and 15 bases lay between the germline ends. The CDR3 loop spans 16 amino acids. The germline V gene has CDR1 MDHEN and CDR2 SYDVKM.

This clone was seen a few times. CDR3 DNA: TGTGCCAGCAGCTTGGCTCTGGACAGGGGTGGTGATGGCTACACCTTC. As protein: CASSLALDRGGDGYTF. The genes are TRBV5-4 and TRBJ1-2; 9 bases agree with TRBD1. The germline V gene has CDR1 SGHNT and CDR2 YYREEE (reference sequence). The junction had 9 bases not matched to a gene; V was cut back by 0 bases and J by 6 bases. CDR3 length: 16 residues.

The CDR3 nucleotides read TGTGCCATCAGTGAGAGCGGACAGGGCTACGAGCAGTACTTC. Protein product: CAISESGQGYEQYF. The chain employs TRBV10-3 and TRBJ2-7, with 8 bases identical to TRBD1. The CDR3 is 14 residues long. The germline gives CDR1 ENHRY, CDR2 SYGVKD. Trimming cost V 2 bases and J 3 bases; bases outside gene matches: 3.

This clone was counted once. The rearrangement uses TRBV6-5 and TRBJ1-2; possible D gene TRBD1, 5 bases. V lost 7 bases and J lost 4, with 16 bases in between. Germline values: CDR1 MNHEY, CDR2 SVGAGI. CDR3 length equals 14 residues. The CDR3 protein is CASKPRPRGYGYTF. The CDR3 nucleotides are TGTGCCAGCAAACCTCGCCCTAGGGGCTATGGCTACACCTTC.